This TCR beta chain stems from a study of T cells in tuberculosis. Study context: A South African cohort included IGRA-negative adolescents, latently infected IGRA-positive adolescents and adults with active tuberculosis.

Per the germline V gene, CDR1 is MDHEN and CDR2 is SYDVKM. V lost 3 bases and J lost 1, with 10 bases in between. The length of the CDR3 is 16 residues. Time point described: new active TB diagnosis, blood taken before or within 7 days of starting treatment. Included patients were adults of at least 18, HIV-seronegative, South African. Study-wide findings and caveats: Smaller alpha distances in active tuberculosis partly reflected shorter CDR3-alpha lengths.

A word on this clone: The antigen is unknown.

Data came from immunoSEQ multiplex PCR; TCRdb stores just in-frame clones and leaves some out. In the table there are about 40,000 clones, approximately 95% of which are singletons. Sequencing used PBMCs, obtained at tuberculosis diagnosis. This sequence was found in an adult with tuberculosis. The chain is built from TRBV28 and TRBJ1-6, with no clear D. CDR3 loop: CASSLGSRSYNSPLHF. CDR3 bases: TGTGCCAGCAGTTTGGGCAGCCGTTCCTATAATTCACCCCTCCACTTT.